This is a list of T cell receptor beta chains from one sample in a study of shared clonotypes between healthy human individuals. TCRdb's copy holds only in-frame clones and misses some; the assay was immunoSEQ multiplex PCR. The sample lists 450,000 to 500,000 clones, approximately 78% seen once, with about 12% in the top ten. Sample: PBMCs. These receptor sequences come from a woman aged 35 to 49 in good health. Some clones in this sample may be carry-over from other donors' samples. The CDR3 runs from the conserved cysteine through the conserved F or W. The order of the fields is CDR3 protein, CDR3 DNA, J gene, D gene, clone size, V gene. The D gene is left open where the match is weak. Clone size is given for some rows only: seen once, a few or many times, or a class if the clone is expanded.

CDR3: CASSPAGNLNTEAFF
DNA: TGTGCCAGCAGCCCGGCGGGCAACTTGAACACTGAAGCTTTCTTT
J: TRBJ1-1
D: NA
size: NA
V: TRBV28

CDR3: CASSQDRQGGYEQYF
DNA: TGTGCCAGCAGCCAAGATCGGCAGGGCGGTTACGAGCAGTACTTC
J: TRBJ2-7
D: NA
size: NA
V: TRBV4-2

CDR3: CAATGTDYQPQHF
DNA: TGTGCCGCCACCGGGACGGATTATCAGCCCCAGCATTTT
J: TRBJ1-5
D: NA
size: NA
V: TRBV28

CDR3: CASSLEGSGSGETQYF
DNA: TGTGCTAGCAGCTTAGAGGGTAGCGGGAGTGGGGAGACCCAGTACTTC
J: TRBJ2-5
D: TRBD2
size: NA
V: TRBV7-7

CDR3: CASSRQPYETQYF
DNA: TGTGCCAGCAGCCGGCAGCCCTATGAGACCCAGTACTTC
J: TRBJ2-5
D: NA
size: NA
V: TRBV7-2

CDR3: CASSHRRATQETQYF
DNA: TGTGCCAGCAGCCACAGGAGGGCGACGCAAGAGACCCAGTACTTC
J: TRBJ2-5
D: NA
size: NA
V: TRBV28

CDR3: CASYSPGQGYFEAFF
DNA: TGTGCCAGTTACTCACCGGGACAGGGTTATTTTGAAGCTTTCTTT
J: TRBJ1-1
D: TRBD1
size: NA
V: TRBV19

CDR3: CAVGGGLAGARYEQYF
DNA: TGTGCCGTAGGCGGCGGACTAGCGGGAGCAAGATACGAGCAGTACTTC
J: TRBJ2-7
D: TRBD2
size: NA
V: TRBV28

CDR3: CASSDLGGPRRTEAFF
DNA: TGTGCCAGTAGTGACTTAGGGGGGCCGAGAAGGACTGAAGCTTTCTTT
J: TRBJ1-1
D: NA
size: NA
V: TRBV19

CDR3: CASSQDRAGWTEAFF
DNA: TGTGCCAGCAGCCAAGATCGGGCCGGCTGGACTGAAGCTTTCTTT
J: TRBJ1-1
D: NA
size: NA
V: TRBV4-2

CDR3: CASIGREGVAGITDTQYF
DNA: TGTGCCAGCATTGGAAGGGAGGGAGTAGCGGGGATCACAGATACGCAGTATTTT
J: TRBJ2-3
D: TRBD2
size: few
V: TRBV27

CDR3: CASSLWTSSHIQYF
DNA: TGTGCCAGCAGTTTGTGGACTAGCTCGCACATTCAGTACTTC
J: TRBJ2-4
D: TRBD2
size: NA
V: TRBV28

CDR3: CASSGTGPGSNQPQHF
DNA: TGTGCCAGCAGCGGAACCGGGCCGGGCAGCAATCAGCCCCAGCATTTT
J: TRBJ1-5
D: NA
size: NA
V: TRBV5-4

CDR3: CASSFTGSNEQFF
DNA: TGCGCCAGCAGCTTCACTGGCTCGAATGAGCAGTTCTTC
J: TRBJ2-1
D: NA
size: NA
V: TRBV5-1

CDR3: CASSSPGQSTGELFF
DNA: TGTGCCAGCAGTTCTCCGGGACAATCGACCGGGGAGCTGTTTTTT
J: TRBJ2-2
D: NA
size: NA
V: TRBV27